The following is a T cell receptor (beta chain) sequence with its context. Antigen specificity is unknown. The source of the sample is a study of CD8+CD57+ T cells in acquired aplastic anemia. Study context: Quantities of DNA derived from sorted CD4+ and CD8+ cells averaged roughly 3 ug.

Points from the study as a whole: Patients and controls shared under 35 CD8+ CDR3 sequences, which appeared highly expressed in patients and within their immunodominant clones.

The study profiled TCR beta VDJ and CDR3 using genomic DNA as template. In TCRdb, the reads were re-called with MiXCR into one record per CDR3 protein. The sample shows about 160,000 distinct CDR3 sequences, roughly 43% of them seen only once. Patients chosen for sequencing had shown CD8+CD57+ cell expansion by flow cytometry. Everyone among the patients had severe acquired aplastic anemia. This CDR3 has 14 residues. Germline CDR1 reads SGHTA; CDR2 reads FQGTGA. The ends were cut back, 3 bases at V and 1 base at J, with 9 bases in the middle. This chain links TRBV7-3 with TRBJ2-5, with a weak D call TRBD1 (7 bases). The sequencing input was sorted CD4+, CD8+, or CD8+CD57+ T cells (not recorded which) from PBMCs. The source of this sequence is a human donor with aplastic anemia. CDR3 sequence reads: CASSFQGGQETQYF. In DNA, the CDR3 is TGTGCCAGCAGCTTCCAGGGGGGCCAAGAGACCCAGTACTTC. The full variable domain, with the rest looked up from reference TRBV7-3 and TRBJ2-5, is GAGVSQTPSNKVTEKGKYVELRCDPISGHTALYWYRQSLGQGPEFLIYFQGTGAADDSGLPNDRFFAVRPEGSVSTLKIQRTERGDSAVYLCASSFQGGQETQYFGPGTRLLVL.